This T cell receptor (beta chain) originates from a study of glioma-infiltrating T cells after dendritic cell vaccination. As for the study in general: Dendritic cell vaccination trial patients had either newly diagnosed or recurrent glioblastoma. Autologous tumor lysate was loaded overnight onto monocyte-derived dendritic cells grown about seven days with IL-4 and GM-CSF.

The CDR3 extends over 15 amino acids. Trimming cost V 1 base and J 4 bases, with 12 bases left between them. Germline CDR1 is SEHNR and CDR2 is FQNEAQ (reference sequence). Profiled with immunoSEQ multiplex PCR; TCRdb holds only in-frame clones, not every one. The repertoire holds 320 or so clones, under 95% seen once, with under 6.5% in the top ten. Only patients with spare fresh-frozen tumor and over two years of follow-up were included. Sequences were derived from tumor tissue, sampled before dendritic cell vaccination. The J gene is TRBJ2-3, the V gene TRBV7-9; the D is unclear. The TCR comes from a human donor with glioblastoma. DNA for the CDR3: TGTGCCAGCAGCTTAGTTGAAAACTTACCAGATACGCAGTATTTT. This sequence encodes CASSLVENLPDTQYF.